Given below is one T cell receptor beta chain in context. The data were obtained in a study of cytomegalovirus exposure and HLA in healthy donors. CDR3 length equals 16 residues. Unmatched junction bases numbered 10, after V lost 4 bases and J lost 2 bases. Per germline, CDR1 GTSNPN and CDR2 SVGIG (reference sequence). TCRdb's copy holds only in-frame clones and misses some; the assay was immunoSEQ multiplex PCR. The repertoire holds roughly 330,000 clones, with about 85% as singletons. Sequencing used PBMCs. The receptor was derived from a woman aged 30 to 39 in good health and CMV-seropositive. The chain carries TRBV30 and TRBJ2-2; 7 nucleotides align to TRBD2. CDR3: CAWNPRGSSNTGELFF. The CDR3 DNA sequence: TGTGCCTGGAACCCCCGCGGGAGTAGTAACACCGGGGAGCTGTTTTTT.